This TCR beta chain was recorded in a study of response to subunit inactivated influenza vaccine (dated by TCRdb to the late 2010s). Some background on the complete study: The study used deep quantitative T cell receptor repertoire profiling to track responses to a trivalent subunit inactivated influenza vaccine.

The sample holds a few counts of this clonotype. The target of this receptor is not known. Base qualities are not provided; no much larger clone lies one nucleotide away. V loses 4 bases, J loses 9 bases, and the germline ends lie 19 bases apart. The germline V gene (reference sequence) gives CDR1 as DFQATT and CDR2 as SNEGSKA. Including cysteine and phenylalanine, the CDR3 has 14 amino acids. The read is trimmed to its CDR3 DNA, 42 bases read in frame from base 1. The library was made by RT-PCR. TCRdb records Illumina HiSeq 2500 as the sequencer. TCRdb reworked the public reads: Q25 trimming with fastp, MiXCR clone assembly, productive beta chains retained. Each entry merges the rows of one CDR3 protein and shows their most common DNA and genes. The sample profile shows 300,000 to 350,000 distinct CDR3 sequences; about a fifth of them were found once. Together, the top ten hold roughly a tenth of the sample.

What the research found in general, with its limitations: The authors suggested that each seasonal influenza vaccination may recruit only a limited number of new T cells.

The source of this sequence is a man aged 45 to 70 who received an inactivated influenza vaccine. Donor details come from another sample of the same person, matched by shared clones. Sequenced material: PBMCs from blood, taken 21 months after vaccination. In this chain, TRBV20-1 is recombined with TRBJ2-1; a tentative D match to TRBD2 spans 5 bases. CDR3 region: CSAISTTQGSEQFF. At the DNA level, the sequence is TGCAGTGCTATTTCGACTACCCAAGGGAGTGAGCAGTTCTTC.